This T cell receptor (beta chain) was recovered during a study of T cells after posttransplantation cyclophosphamide listed by TCRdb under 2016. Regarding the research as a whole: The study tracked T cell repertoire reconstitution by TRB sequencing after myeloablative bone marrow transplantation using posttransplantation cyclophosphamide as GVHD prophylaxis. Antigen receptor sequencing was done on samples from about 38 PTCy-treated patients and from around 15 related bone marrow donors of those patients. Blood from every one of the approximately 36 PTCy patients who had 1-year posttransplant specimens underwent TRB sequencing. In 3 patients, up to 3 additional blood samples taken between 2 and 5.2 years after transplant also underwent TRB sequencing, as did pretransplant blood from several patients. Because TRA and TRB clonality correlated tightly in about 9 samples, the subsequent TCR analyses were limited to TRB only. Public TRB sequences were queried against a database of over 3,500 sequences associated with responses to pathogens, tumor antigens, self-antigens and alloantigens. Results the study describes overall, beyond this receptor: At 1-2 months, donor-recipient similarity was low but rose over the first year, and the later blood repertoires were often dominated by donor CD8+ memory clones. Across the approximately 42 patients, TRB clonality was highly associated with recipient CMV seropositivity and CMV reactivation, and diversity with PTCy was similar to that in the CNI/methotrexate controls. The TRB repertoires of T cells infiltrating skin or GI tract showed only limited overlap with the TRB repertoires of T cells in blood.

This clone was seen at least ten times. The specificity of this receptor is unknown. Qualities for individual bases were not recorded, and no much larger clone is one base off. TRB sequencing was run on genomic DNA with either the immunoSEQ assay at survey resolution or the hsTCRB kit. The paper's processing steps were these. Initial read processing used immunoSEQ software, and repertoire analyses used the LymphoSeq R package. For each TRB dataset, clonality was calculated as 1 minus normalized Shannon entropy, and the Gini coefficient was computed as well. To infer phenotypes in unsorted samples, TRB sequences from sorted subsets of the recipient or donor were mapped onto the unsorted samples of the same recipient. TCRdb took over this immuneACCESS table, retaining in-frame rearrangements with V and J assigned. Such tables are incomplete; in checked studies, under half of the missing clones stem from an unresolved V gene, and the remainder is unexplained. That table supplies the V and J calls and clone size; D and trimming were determined from the DNA. The sample features about 2,100 clones, and none is a singleton. Together, the top ten hold roughly 21% of the sample.

What this sample's treatment or condition label stands for: high-dose cyclophosphamide on days +3 and +4 as single-agent GVHD prophylaxis. Patients in the PTCy group got busulfan and fludarabine conditioning, a marrow graft from a related or unrelated donor, and cyclophosphamide on days +3 and +4. PTCy-treated patients came from a prospective multi-institutional clinical trial. Peripheral blood and bone marrow mononuclear cells were isolated by Ficoll-Hypaque density centrifugation and cryopreserved. The cysteine opens and the phenylalanine closes a CDR3 of 17 amino acids. The CDR3 DNA has 51 bases and is translated from base 1. Via the germline V gene (reference sequence), CDR1 is MNHEY and CDR2 SMNVEV. V loses 5 bases, J loses 4 bases, and the germline ends lie 21 bases apart.

The receptor comes from a female patient between 55 and 75 years old who received an allogeneic stem cell transplant from a related donor and was CMV-positive. In patients who had a transplant, some T cells may come from the graft donor. This receptor chain uses TRBV27 and TRBJ1-5, and TRBD1 may be the D gene, going by 5 matching bases. The material sequenced was PBMCs, taken 86 days after allogeneic stem cell transplant with posttransplant cyclophosphamide. At the DNA level, the sequence is TGTGCCAGCAGTCCCGCTTCCTGGGGCAGGTATAATCAGCCCCAGCATTTT. This encodes CASSPASWGRYNQPQHF.